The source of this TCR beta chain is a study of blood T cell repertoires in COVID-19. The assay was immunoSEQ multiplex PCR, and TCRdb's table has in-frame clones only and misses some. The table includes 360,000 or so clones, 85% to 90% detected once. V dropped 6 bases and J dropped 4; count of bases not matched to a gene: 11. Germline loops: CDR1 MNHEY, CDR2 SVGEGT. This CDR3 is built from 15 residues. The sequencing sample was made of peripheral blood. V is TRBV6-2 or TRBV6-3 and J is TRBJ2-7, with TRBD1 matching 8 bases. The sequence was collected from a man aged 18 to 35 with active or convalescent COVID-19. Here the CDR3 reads CASSDPGTGHYEQYF. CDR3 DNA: TGTGCCAGCAGCGATCCCGGGACAGGACATTACGAGCAGTACTTC.